These T cell receptor beta chains were read from a single sample in a study of Ad26.COV2.S vaccination and SARS-CoV-2 variants. Only in-frame clones appear in the TCRdb table, and some are missing; sequencing was by immunoSEQ multiplex PCR. The repertoire consists of roughly 390,000 clones, with 88% occurring once and the leading ten covering approximately 3.7%. This specimen was peripheral blood, taken in a trial of Ad26.COV2.S vaccine versus placebo. These receptors came from a person aged 18-65 years who received the Ad26.COV2.S COVID-19 vaccine or a placebo. CDR3s include the opening cysteine and the closing phenylalanine or tryptophan. A D gene is named only where the DNA matches it firmly. Some rows mark clone size as missing; the rest say once, few, many or name a class of expanded clone.

clone_size | j_call | d_call | v_call | cdr3_aa | cdr3_nt
NA | TRBJ1-1 | NA | TRBV14 | CASSHGPGARNTEAFF | TGTGCCAGCAGCCACGGACCGGGGGCAAGGAACACTGAAGCTTTCTTT
NA | TRBJ2-1 | TRBD2 | TRBV4-3 | CASSQRTSGGASYNEQFF | TGCGCCAGCAGCCAAAGGACTAGCGGGGGGGCCTCCTACAATGAGCAGTTCTTC
once | TRBJ2-2 | NA | TRBV11-3 | CASSPTGSNTGELFF | TGTGCCAGCAGCCCGACGGGCTCGAACACCGGGGAGCTGTTTTTT
NA | TRBJ2-1 | NA | TRBV5-5 | CASSSSENPEQFF | TGTGCCAGCAGCTCCTCGGAGAACCCTGAGCAGTTCTTC
NA | TRBJ2-7 | TRBD1 | TRBV3-1/TRBV3-2 | CASSPWDRSYEQYF | TGTGCCAGCAGCCCCTGGGACAGATCCTACGAGCAGTACTTC
NA | TRBJ2-1 | NA | TRBV4-1 | CASSQDTASYNEQFF | TGCGCCAGCAGCCAAGATACAGCTTCCTACAATGAGCAGTTCTTC
NA | TRBJ1-1 | TRBD1 | TRBV14 | CASSADRGNTEAFF | TGTGCCAGCAGCGCCGACAGGGGTAACACTGAAGCTTTCTTT
NA | TRBJ2-7 | TRBD2 | TRBV5-5 | CASSLEAGGAYEQYF | TGTGCCAGCAGCTTGGAAGCGGGGGGTGCCTACGAGCAGTACTTC
few | TRBJ1-5 | NA | TRBV2 | CASSDRVSNQPQHF | TGTGCCAGCAGTGACAGGGTTAGCAATCAGCCCCAGCATTTT
NA | TRBJ2-7 | NA | TRBV4-1 | CASSPNWASSYEQYF | TGCGCCAGCAGCCCAAATTGGGCGAGCTCCTACGAGCAGTACTTC
NA | TRBJ1-1 | NA | TRBV6-1 | CASSDSPGHGGTEAFF | TGTGCCAGCAGTGATTCTCCGGGACACGGTGGCACTGAAGCTTTCTTT
NA | TRBJ2-7 | NA | TRBV4-1 | CASSQEPTPYYEQYF | TGCGCCAGCAGCCAAGAACCTACCCCCTATTACGAGCAGTACTTC
few | TRBJ2-3 | NA | TRBV24-1 | CATSESGTADTQYF | TGTGCCACCAGTGAATCTGGGACGGCAGATACGCAGTATTTT
NA | TRBJ2-1 | TRBD2 | TRBV19 | CASSTSGRLYNEQFF | TGTGCCAGTAGTACTAGCGGGCGCCTTTACAATGAGCAGTTCTTC
NA | TRBJ1-1 | TRBD1 | TRBV2 | CASKESGTVFNTEAFF | TGTGCCAGCAAAGAGTCTGGGACAGTTTTTAACACTGAAGCTTTCTTT
NA | TRBJ2-3 | NA | TRBV2 | CASSEPGADTQYF | TGTGCCAGCAGTGAACCCGGGGCAGATACGCAGTATTTT
NA | TRBJ2-2 | NA | TRBV5-4 | CANPVAGELFF | TGTGCCAACCCGGTCGCCGGGGAGCTGTTTTTT
NA | TRBJ2-7 | NA | TRBV5-1 | CASSLDSGPYEQYF | TGCGCCAGCAGCTTGGACTCAGGGCCCTACGAGCAGTACTTC
few | TRBJ2-7 | NA | TRBV19 | CASSMTGTAEKQYF | TGTGCCAGTAGTATGACCGGGACCGCCGAGAAGCAGTACTTC
NA | TRBJ1-4 | NA | TRBV5-1 | CASSTSSGDEKLFF | TGCGCCAGCAGCACCTCGAGCGGGGATGAAAAACTGTTTTTT
NA | TRBJ2-5 | NA | TRBV18 | CASSYDPEGGETQYF | TGTGCCAGCTCATACGACCCGGAGGGTGGAGAGACCCAGTACTTC
NA | TRBJ1-5 | NA | TRBV7-9 | CASSQDLYGNQPQHF | TGTGCCAGCAGCCAGGACCTCTATGGCAATCAGCCCCAGCATTTT